This T cell receptor beta chain was sequenced during a study of beta chain features in type 1 diabetes. Study-level findings and limits: Moderate yet significant TCRB CDR3 shortening was seen in Type 1 diabetes patients in all four CD4+ subsets. Whatever favoring of shorter templates PCR might show would apply equally to patients and controls. cDNA-based reads could over-represent cells with high TCR expression.

Every donor provided one heparinised blood draw, which averaged approximately 120 mL. A CD45RO/CCR7/CD25/CD127/CD95/CD27 panel sorted naive, central memory, regulatory and stem cell-like memory CD4+ cells. V shed 2 bases and J shed 6 bases, with 14 bases lying between them. Germline CDR1 LGHNA, CDR2 YSLEER. This CDR3 contains 15 residues. The study reverse transcribed the entire isolated RNA, so it sequenced expressed TCRB transcripts. Profiled with immunoSEQ multiplex PCR; TCRdb holds only in-frame clones, not every one. The table lists about 150,000 clones, 10% of them singletons. About this clone itself: What it binds is not known.

The sequenced sample was central memory CD4+ T cells from blood. The source of this sequence is a man younger than 40 with type 1 diabetes. This chain uses TRBV4-3 with TRBJ1-5, with a tentative D call TRBD1 (5 bases). CDR3 amino acids: CASSQQAGGGQPQHF. The CDR3 DNA follows: TGCGCCAGCAGCCAACAGGCGGGGGGTGGTCAGCCCCAGCATTTT.